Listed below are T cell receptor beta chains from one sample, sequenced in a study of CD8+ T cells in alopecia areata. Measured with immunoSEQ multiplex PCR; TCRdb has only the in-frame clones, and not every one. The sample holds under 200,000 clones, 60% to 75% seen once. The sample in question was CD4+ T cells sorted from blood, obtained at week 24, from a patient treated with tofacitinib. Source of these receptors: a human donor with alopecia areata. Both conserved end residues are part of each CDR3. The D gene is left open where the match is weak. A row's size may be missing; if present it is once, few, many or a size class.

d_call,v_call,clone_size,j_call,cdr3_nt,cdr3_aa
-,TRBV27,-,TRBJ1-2,TGTGCCAGCAGTTTAACGGGAAACTATGGCTACACCTTC,CASSLTGNYGYTF
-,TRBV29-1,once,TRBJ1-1,TGCAGCGTAAAGGGACTCTTGAACACTGAAGCTTTCTTT,CSVKGLLNTEAFF
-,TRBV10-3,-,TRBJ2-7,TGTGCCATCAGTGGCCCCGAACAGGGTTCCTACGAGCAGTACTTC,CAISGPEQGSYEQYF
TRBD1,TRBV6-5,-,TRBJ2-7,TGTGCCAGCAGCCGACAGGGGAGCAACGAGCAGTACTTC,CASSRQGSNEQYF
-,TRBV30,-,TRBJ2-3,TGTGCCTGGAGTGTGGGGGGCCCAGGTGGTTATACGCAGTATTTT,CAWSVGGPGGYTQYF
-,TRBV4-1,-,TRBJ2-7,TGCGCCAGCAGCCAAGGCTCCGACAGCTACGAGCAGTACTTC,CASSQGSDSYEQYF
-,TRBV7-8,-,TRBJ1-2,TGTGCCAGCAGCCCCGGTGGGCAGGGAAGCTATGGCTACACCTTC,CASSPGGQGSYGYTF
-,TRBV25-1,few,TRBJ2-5,TGTGCCAGCAGTTATTCGGACTTACAAGAGACCCAGTACTTC,CASSYSDLQETQYF
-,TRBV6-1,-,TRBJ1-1,TGTGCCAGCAGTGAAGGCGGGGGCAGAGTTGGGAACACTGAAGCTTTCTTT,CASSEGGGRVGNTEAFF
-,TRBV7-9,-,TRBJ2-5,TGTGCCAGCAGCCTGGACCCGGGCGTGGAGACCCAGTACTTC,CASSLDPGVETQYF
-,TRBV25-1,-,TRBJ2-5,TGTGCCAGCACTATGGGGCGGGAGACCCAGTACTTC,CASTMGRETQYF
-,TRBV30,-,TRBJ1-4,TGTGCCTGGAGCATACCGGGCTTCGAAAAACTGTTTTTT,CAWSIPGFEKLFF
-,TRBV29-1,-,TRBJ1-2,TGCAGCGTTGAGAGGGAATTCGGGGTTGATTATGGCTACACCTTC,CSVEREFGVDYGYTF
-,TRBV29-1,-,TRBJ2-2,TGCAGCGTCGGACCAAGTGGGGACACCGGGGAGCTGTTTTTT,CSVGPSGDTGELFF
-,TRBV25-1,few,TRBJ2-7,TGTGCCAGCAGGGGCCCCGGACAGAGCTCCTACGAGCAGTACTTC,CASRGPGQSSYEQYF
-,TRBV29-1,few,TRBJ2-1,TGCAGCGCAGTAAGGGGCATCTCCTACAATGAGCAGTTCTTC,CSAVRGISYNEQFF
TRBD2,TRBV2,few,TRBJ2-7,TGTGCCAGCAGTGAAGGGACTAGCGGGGGGGCCGCACCCTACGAGCAGTACTTC,CASSEGTSGGAAPYEQYF
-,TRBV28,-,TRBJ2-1,TGTGCCAGCAGTTTACTTTTCGGGACCACCTCAGGCGGTGAGCAGTTCTTC,CASSLLFGTTSGGEQFF
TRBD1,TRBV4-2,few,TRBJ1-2,TGTGCCAGCAGCCAGCAGGGACAGGGCGATGGCTACACCTTC,CASSQQGQGDGYTF
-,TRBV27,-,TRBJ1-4,TGTGCCAGCAGTTCTTTTTTGACAGGAGGGATCCGAAAACTGTTTTTT,CASSSFLTGGIRKLFF
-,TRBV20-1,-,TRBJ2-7,TGCAGTGCTCGATTAACGGACTTC,CSARLTDF
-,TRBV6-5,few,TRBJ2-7,TGTGCCAGCAGGTCTTCCCATTACTCCTACGAGCAGTACTTC,CASRSSHYSYEQYF
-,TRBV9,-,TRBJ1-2,TGTGCCAGCAGCGTTCCGGGCCAAAGGGGCTACACCTTC,CASSVPGQRGYTF
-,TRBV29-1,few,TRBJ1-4,TGCAGCGTTGAATCGAGGGGGACGGAAAAACTGTTTTTT,CSVESRGTEKLFF
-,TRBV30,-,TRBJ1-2,TGTGCCTGGAGTGTGTTAAGTTCCGGTGGCTACACCTTC,CAWSVLSSGGYTF
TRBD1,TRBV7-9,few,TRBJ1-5,TGTGCCAGCAGCTTAGGGACAGGGAGTTCGCGAAATCAGCCCCAGCATTTT,CASSLGTGSSRNQPQHF
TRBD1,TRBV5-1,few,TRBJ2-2,TGCGCCAGCAGCTTTAACAGGGGTGGCACCGGGGAGCTGTTTTTT,CASSFNRGGTGELFF
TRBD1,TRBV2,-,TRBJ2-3,TGTGCCAGCAGTTCACAGGGGGCTGGACTAGATACGCAGTATTTT,CASSSQGAGLDTQYF
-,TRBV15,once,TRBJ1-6,TGTGCCACCAGCCCGCAAAGGGATCGGTCACCCCTCCACTTT,CATSPQRDRSPLHF
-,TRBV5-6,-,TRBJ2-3,TGTGCCAGCAGCCCCGCCCGGATTACAGATACGCAGTATTTT,CASSPARITDTQYF
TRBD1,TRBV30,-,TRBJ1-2,TGTGCCTGGGAAACAGGGGCGAGTTTTAGGTCTGGCTACACCTTC,CAWETGASFRSGYTF
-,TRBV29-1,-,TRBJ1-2,TGCAGCGTGGACGAGCGAGGGGTGGGCTATGGCTACACCTTC,CSVDERGVGYGYTF
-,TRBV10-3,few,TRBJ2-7,TGTGCCATCAGTGATTATCGAGCCCACGAGCAGTACTTC,CAISDYRAHEQYF
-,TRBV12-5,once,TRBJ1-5,TGTGCTAGTGGTCAGTCCCAGGTTCAGCCCCAGCATTTT,CASGQSQVQPQHF
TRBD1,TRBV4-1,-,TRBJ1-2,TGCGCCAGCAGCCAAGCAATGGGACAGGCGGTTCATGGCTACACCTTC,CASSQAMGQAVHGYTF
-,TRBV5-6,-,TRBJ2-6,TGTGCCAGCAGCTCCCCTGCCAACGTCCTGACTTTC,CASSSPANVLTF
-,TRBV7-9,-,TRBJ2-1,TGTGCCAGCAGCCCGACCGTAGGTTTTAATGAGCAGTTCTTC,CASSPTVGFNEQFF
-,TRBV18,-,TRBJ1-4,TGTGCCAGCTCACCCACGAGGGCGGACGGATCTGAAAAACTGTTTTTT,CASSPTRADGSEKLFF
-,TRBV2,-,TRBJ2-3,TGTGCCAGCACCGAACTTGCAGATACGCAGTATTTT,CASTELADTQYF
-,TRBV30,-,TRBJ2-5,TGTGCCTGGAGCACCTTGACAGGTCAAGAGACCCAGTACTTC,CAWSTLTGQETQYF
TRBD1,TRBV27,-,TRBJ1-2,TGTGCCAGCCGTAACTCCGGGACAGCCTATGGCTACACCTTC,CASRNSGTAYGYTF
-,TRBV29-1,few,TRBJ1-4,TGCAGCACCAAACAGGGATCTAATGAAAAACTGTTTTTT,CSTKQGSNEKLFF
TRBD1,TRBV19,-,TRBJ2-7,TGTGCCAGTAGTCCGCCGGGACAGGGGTTTGTGGAGCAGTACTTC,CASSPPGQGFVEQYF
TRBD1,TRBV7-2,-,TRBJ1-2,TGTGCCAGCACCCAGCTTGCAGGGGGAGGCTACACCTTC,CASTQLAGGGYTF
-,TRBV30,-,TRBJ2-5,TGTGCCCGGTCAAGGGGAATGGAGACCCAGTACTTC,CARSRGMETQYF
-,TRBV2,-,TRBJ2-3,TGTGCCAGCAGTGAAGATCGTTCGGTCTATACGCAGTATTTT,CASSEDRSVYTQYF
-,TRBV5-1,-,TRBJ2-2,TGCGCCAGCAGCGCCTTTGACCCGGGGACCGGGGAGCTGTTTTTT,CASSAFDPGTGELFF
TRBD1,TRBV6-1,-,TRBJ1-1,TGTGCCAGCACCACGGACAGGGGGAACACTGAAGCTTTCTTT,CASTTDRGNTEAFF
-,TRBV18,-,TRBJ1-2,TGTGCCAGCTCATCGGACAGCGGCTACACCTTC,CASSSDSGYTF
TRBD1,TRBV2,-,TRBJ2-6,TGTGCCAGCAGGGGACAGGAGATCTCTGGGGCCAACGTCCTGACTTTC,CASRGQEISGANVLTF
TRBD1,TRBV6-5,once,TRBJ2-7,TGTGCCAGCAGTCCCCACAGGGGAACCTACGAGCAGTACTTC,CASSPHRGTYEQYF
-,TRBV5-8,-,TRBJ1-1,TGTGCCAGCAACTTCCCCCGAGCTTTCTTT,CASNFPRAFF
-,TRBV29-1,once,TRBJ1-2,TGCAGCGTTTCAGAGGCGGGGGGAGGGTATGGCTACACCTTC,CSVSEAGGGYGYTF